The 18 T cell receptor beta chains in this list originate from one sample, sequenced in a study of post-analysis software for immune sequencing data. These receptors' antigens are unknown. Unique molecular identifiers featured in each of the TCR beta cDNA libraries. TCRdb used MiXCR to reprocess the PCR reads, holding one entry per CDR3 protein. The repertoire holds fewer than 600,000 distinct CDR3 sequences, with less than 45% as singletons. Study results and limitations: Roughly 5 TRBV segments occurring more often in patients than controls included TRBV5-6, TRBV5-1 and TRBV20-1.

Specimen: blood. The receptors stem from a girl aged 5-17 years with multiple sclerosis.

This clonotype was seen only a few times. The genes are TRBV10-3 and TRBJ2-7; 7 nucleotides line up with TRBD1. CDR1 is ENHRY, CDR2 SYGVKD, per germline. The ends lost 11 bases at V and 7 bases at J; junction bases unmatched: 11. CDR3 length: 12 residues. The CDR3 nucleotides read TGTGCCGCCGAAGACAGGGCTCGGGAGCAGTACTTC. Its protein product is CAAEDRAREQYF.

The CDR3 loop is CASRPGGSAYGYTF. CDR3 nucleotide sequence: TGTGCCAGCAGACCCGGGGGCTCTGCCTATGGCTACACCTTC. The V gene is TRBV28, the J gene TRBJ1-2; D perhaps matches TRBD1 (6 bases). The CDR3 consists of 14 residues. The germline CDR1 and CDR2 sequences are MDHEN and SYDVKM. Trimming left V 6 bases short and J 4 bases short, with 15 bases between.

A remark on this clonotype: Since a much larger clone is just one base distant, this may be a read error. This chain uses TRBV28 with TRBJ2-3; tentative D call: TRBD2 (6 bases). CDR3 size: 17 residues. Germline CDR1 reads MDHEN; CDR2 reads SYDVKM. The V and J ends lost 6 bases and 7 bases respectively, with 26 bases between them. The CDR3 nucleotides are TGTGCCAGCAGATTCCCTTCTAGCGTCCTCCGTGGAAATACGCAGTATTTT. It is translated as CASRFPSSVLRGNTQYF.

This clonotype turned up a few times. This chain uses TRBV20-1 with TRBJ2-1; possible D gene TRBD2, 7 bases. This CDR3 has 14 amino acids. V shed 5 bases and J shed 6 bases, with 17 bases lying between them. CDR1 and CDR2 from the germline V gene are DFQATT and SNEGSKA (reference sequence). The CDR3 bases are TGCAGTGCTGAAGCGGGAAGGGGGTTCAATGAGCAGTTCTTC. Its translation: CSAEAGRGFNEQFF.

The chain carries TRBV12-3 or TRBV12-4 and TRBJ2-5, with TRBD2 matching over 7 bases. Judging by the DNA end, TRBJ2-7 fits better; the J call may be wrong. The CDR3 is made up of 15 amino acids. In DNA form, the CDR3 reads TGTGCCAGCAGTTTAGCGCTAGCGGAAGGGAACGAGCAGTACTTC. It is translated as CASSLALAEGNEQYF.

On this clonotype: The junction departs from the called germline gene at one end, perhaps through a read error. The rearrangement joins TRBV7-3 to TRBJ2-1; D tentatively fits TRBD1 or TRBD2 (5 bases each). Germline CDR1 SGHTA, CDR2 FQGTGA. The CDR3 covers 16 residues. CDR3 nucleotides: TGTGCCAGCAGCTCCCAGGCAGGGAGCTCCTACAATGGGCAGTTCTTC. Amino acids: CASSSQAGSSYNGQFF.

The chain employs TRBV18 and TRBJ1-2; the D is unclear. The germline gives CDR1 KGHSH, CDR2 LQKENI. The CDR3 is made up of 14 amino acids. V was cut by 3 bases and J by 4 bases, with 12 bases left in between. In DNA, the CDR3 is TGTGCCAGCTCACCCAGATTTCTTGTCTATGGCTACACCTTC. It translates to CASSPRFLVYGYTF.

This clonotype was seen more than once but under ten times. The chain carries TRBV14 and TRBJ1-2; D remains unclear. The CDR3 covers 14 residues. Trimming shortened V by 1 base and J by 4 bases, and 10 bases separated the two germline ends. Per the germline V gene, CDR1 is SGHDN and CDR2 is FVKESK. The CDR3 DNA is TGTGCCAGCAGCCAAGTAAGGGCACTCTATGGCTACACCTTC. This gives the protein CASSQVRALYGYTF.

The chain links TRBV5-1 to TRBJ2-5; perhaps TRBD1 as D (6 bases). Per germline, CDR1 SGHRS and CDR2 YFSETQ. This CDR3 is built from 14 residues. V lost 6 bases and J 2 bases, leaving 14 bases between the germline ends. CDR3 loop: CASNKKQGQETQYF. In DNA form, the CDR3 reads TGCGCCAGCAACAAGAAACAGGGTCAAGAGACCCAGTACTTC.

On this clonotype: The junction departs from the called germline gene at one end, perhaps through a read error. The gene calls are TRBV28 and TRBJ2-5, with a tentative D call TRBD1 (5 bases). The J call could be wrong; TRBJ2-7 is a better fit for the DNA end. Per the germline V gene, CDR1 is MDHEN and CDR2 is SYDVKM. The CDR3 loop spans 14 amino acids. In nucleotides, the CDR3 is TGTACCAGCAGCGAGCCGCCAGGGCCCTACGAGCAGTACTTC. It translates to CTSSEPPGPYEQYF.

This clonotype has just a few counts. CDR3 protein: CASSLRTSSSYNEQFF. CDR3 in DNA: TGTGCCAGCAGCCTAAGGACATCAAGCTCCTACAATGAGCAGTTCTTC. J is TRBJ2-1 and V is TRBV12-3 or TRBV12-4; D might be TRBD1 (5 bases). The CDR3 spans 16 residues. The V end lost 6 bases, the J end lost 0 bases, and 15 bases lay between the germline ends.

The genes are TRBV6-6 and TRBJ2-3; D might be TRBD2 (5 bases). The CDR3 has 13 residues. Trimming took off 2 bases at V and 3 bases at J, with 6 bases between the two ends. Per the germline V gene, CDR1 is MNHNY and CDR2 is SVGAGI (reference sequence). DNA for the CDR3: TGTGCCAGCAGTTACCGGGATACAGATACGCAGTATTTT. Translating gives CASSYRDTDTQYF.

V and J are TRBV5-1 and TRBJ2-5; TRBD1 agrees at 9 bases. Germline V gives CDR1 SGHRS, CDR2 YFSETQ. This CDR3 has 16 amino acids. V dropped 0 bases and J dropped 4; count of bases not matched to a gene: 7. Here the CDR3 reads CASSLARQGEGETQYF. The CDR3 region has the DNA TGCGCCAGCAGCTTGGCAAGACAGGGGGAAGGAGAGACCCAGTACTTC.

The CDR3 DNA follows: TGTGCCAGCAGCTTAAGCAACAATGAGCAGTACTTC. As protein: CASSLSNNEQYF. The chain uses TRBV7-8 and TRBJ2-5; D remains ambiguous. This CDR3 spans 12 amino acids. Trimming removed 2 bases at V and 11 bases at J, with 12 bases between. The germline V gene has CDR1 SGHVS and CDR2 FQNEAQ.

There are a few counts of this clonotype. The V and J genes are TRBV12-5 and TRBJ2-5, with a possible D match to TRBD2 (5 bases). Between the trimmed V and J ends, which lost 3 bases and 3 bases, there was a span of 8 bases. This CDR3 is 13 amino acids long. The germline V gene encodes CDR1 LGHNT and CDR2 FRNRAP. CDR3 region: CASGLGGEETQYF. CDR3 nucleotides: TGTGCTAGTGGTTTAGGAGGAGAAGAGACCCAGTACTTC.

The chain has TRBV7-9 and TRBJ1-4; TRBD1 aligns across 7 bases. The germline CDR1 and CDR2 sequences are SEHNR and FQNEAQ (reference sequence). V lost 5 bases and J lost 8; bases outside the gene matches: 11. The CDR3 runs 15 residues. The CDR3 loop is CASSPLQGWEEKLFF. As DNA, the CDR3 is TGTGCCAGCAGCCCTCTACAGGGGTGGGAGGAAAAACTGTTTTTT.

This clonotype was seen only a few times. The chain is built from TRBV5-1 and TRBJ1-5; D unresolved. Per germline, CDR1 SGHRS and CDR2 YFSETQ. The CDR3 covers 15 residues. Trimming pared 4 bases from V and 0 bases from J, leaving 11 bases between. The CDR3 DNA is TGCGCCAGCAGCCCCGGGGATCTTAGCAATCAGCCCCAGCATTTT. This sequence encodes CASSPGDLSNQPQHF.

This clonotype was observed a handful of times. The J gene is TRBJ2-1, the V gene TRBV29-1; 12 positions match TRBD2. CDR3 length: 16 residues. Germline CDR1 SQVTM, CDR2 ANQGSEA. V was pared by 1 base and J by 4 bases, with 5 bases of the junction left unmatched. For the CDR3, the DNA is TGCAGCGTTGAAGGTAGACTAGCGGGAGTATACAATGAGCAGTTCTTC. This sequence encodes CSVEGRLAGVYNEQFF.